The 16 T cell receptor beta chains reported below all come from one sample, sequenced in a study of T cells in Graves' hyperthyroidism and ophthalmopathy (dated by TCRdb to about 2019). The library was built by means of multiplex PCR. The sequencer listed for this sample is Illumina HiSeq 2000. The TCR beta CDR3 regions were amplified from RNA transcripts. The first round of RT-PCR for the TCR CDR3 was performed with the HTBI primer set and the Qiagen OneStep RT-PCR kit. TCRdb reprocessed the public reads (quality trimming at Q25 with fastp, clone calling with MiXCR) and kept in-frame beta chains. Each CDR3 protein appears once, grouped with its most common genes and DNA. The sample yields fewer than 850,000 distinct CDR3 sequences; 17% were counted once. Roughly a sixth of the sample is taken by the ten largest. Material for sequencing was blood. These receptors were obtained from a middle-aged man with Graves' hyperthyroidism.

The chain combines TRBV7-2 with TRBJ2-5; D perhaps matches TRBD1 (5 bases). The germline V and J ends were trimmed by 8 bases and 2 bases, with 12 bases remaining between them. CDR3 size: 13 residues. Looked up from germline, CDR1 is SGHTA and CDR2 is FQGNSA. This chain's CDR3 is CASARAAQETQYF. For the CDR3, the DNA is TGTGCCAGCGCCAGGGCGGCTCAAGAGACCCAGTACTTC.

This clonotype was seen more than once but under ten times. The gene calls are TRBV5-4 and TRBJ1-6; 7 bases map to TRBD1. With 0 bases clipped from V and 8 bases from J, the junction kept 8 bases outside the gene matches. CDR1 and CDR2 from the germline V gene are SGHNT and YYREEE (reference sequence). The CDR3 has 16 residues. CDR3: CASSLGGQNGDSPLHF. The CDR3 region has the DNA TGTGCCAGCAGCTTGGGGGGACAGAACGGGGATTCACCCCTCCACTTT. The full variable domain, with the rest looked up from reference TRBV5-4 and TRBJ1-6, is ETGVTQSPTHLIKTRGQQVTLRCSSQSGHNTVSWYQQALGQGPQFIFQYYREEENGRGNFPPRFSGLQFPNYSSELNVNALELDDSALYLCASSLGGQNGDSPLHFGNGTRLTVT.

Ten or more counts support this clonotype. The rearrangement links TRBV29-1 to TRBJ2-2; 8 bases align to TRBD1. Per the germline V gene, CDR1 is SQVTM and CDR2 is ANQGSEA. The CDR3 is 15 residues long. Trimming at V came to 3 bases and at J to 1 base, leaving 4 bases not matched to a gene. The CDR3 bases are TGCAGCGTTGATTCAGGGGGCGTGAACACCGGGGAGCTGTTTTTT. Translation: CSVDSGGVNTGELFF.

This clonotype showed up just a few times. V and J are TRBV11-2 and TRBJ1-3, with D possibly matching TRBD1 (5 bases). CDR3 length: 15 amino acids. Germline values: CDR1 SGHAT, CDR2 FQNNGV. The V end was cut by 4 bases, the J end by 0 bases, with 10 bases between. The CDR3 DNA sequence: TGTGCCAGCAGCTCCTGGGACGACTCTGGAAACACCATATATTTT. This translates into CASSSWDDSGNTIYF. The full variable domain, in which reference TRBV11-2 and TRBJ1-3 provide the parts outside the CDR3, is EAGVAQSPRYKIIEKRQSVAFWCNPISGHATLYWYQQILGQGPKLLIQFQNNGVVDDSQLPKDRFSAERLKGVDSTLKIQPAKLEDSAVYLCASSSWDDSGNTIYFGEGSWLTVV.

The chain links TRBV6-1 to TRBJ1-5; D unresolved. Germline CDR1 is MNHNS and CDR2 is SASEGT. Trimming removed 1 base from V and 7 bases from J, with 11 bases in between. The CDR3 is 14 residues long. DNA for the CDR3: TGTGCCAGCAGTGAAGGGGCAGGAGAGCAGCCCCAGCATTTT. It codes for CASSEGAGEQPQHF.

Ten or more counts support this clonotype. The CDR3 bases are TGTGCCAGCAGCTTACCCCCCTTGCGGTTCCCCTACGAGCAGTACTTC. It yields the protein CASSLPPLRFPYEQYF. The chain couples TRBV7-2 to TRBJ2-7; no reliable D call. This CDR3 is 16 amino acids long. Germline lookup yields CDR1 SGHTA and CDR2 FQGNSA. V lost 2 bases, J lost 2 bases, and 16 bases lay in between.

This clonotype was detected many times. The rearrangement joins TRBV12-3 or TRBV12-4 to TRBJ1-3; possibly TRBD1 for D (5 bases). This CDR3 has 13 amino acids. Trimming shortened V by 6 bases and J by 1 base, and 7 bases separated the two germline ends. The CDR3 region has the DNA TGTGCCAGCAGAACAGGTTCTGGAAACACCATATATTTT. Encoded protein: CASRTGSGNTIYF.

This clonotype was counted ten times or more. Here the CDR3 reads CASSPRQGGDTQYF. The DNA of the CDR3 is TGTGCCAGCAGCCCCCGACAGGGGGGAGATACGCAGTATTTT. The chain recombines TRBV7-9 with TRBJ2-3; 9 bases line up with TRBD1. Trimming at V came to 5 bases and at J to 5 bases, leaving 5 bases not matched to a gene. Germline lookup yields CDR1 SEHNR and CDR2 FQNEAQ (reference sequence). The CDR3 is 14 amino acids.

V and J are TRBV6-1 and TRBJ1-4; 11 nucleotides line up with TRBD1. V lost 5 bases to trimming and J lost 1 base; unmatched junction nucleotides: 3. The CDR3 covers 16 residues. Germline-derived CDR1 and CDR2 are MNHNS and SASEGT. The chain's CDR3 is CASSRTGGRTNEKLFF. The CDR3, as DNA: TGTGCCAGCAGTCGGACAGGGGGCCGAACTAATGAAAAACTGTTTTTT.

At least ten counts were recorded for this clonotype. V usage is TRBV6-2 or TRBV6-3 and J usage is TRBJ2-7; TRBD2 is a possible D gene (5 bases). The CDR3 sequence is 16 residues long. Trimming shortened V by 4 bases and J by 2 bases, and 18 bases separated the two germline ends. Germline loops: CDR1 MNHEY, CDR2 SVGEGT. The CDR3 nucleotides are TGTGCCAGCAGTTCCCGAGCGGCACCCGTCCCCTACGAGCAGTACTTC. Amino acid sequence: CASSSRAAPVPYEQYF.

This clonotype was found many times. J is TRBJ2-3 and V is TRBV28; tentatively, D is TRBD1 (6 bases). The CDR3 consists of 16 residues. Germline V gene lookup returns CDR1 MDHEN and CDR2 SYDVKM. With 1 base removed from V and 8 bases from J, the gap between germline ends came to 19 bases. In DNA form, the CDR3 reads TGTGCCAGCAGTTTATTCAGGGACACGGCATGGGGTACGCAGTATTTT. Protein sequence: CASSLFRDTAWGTQYF.

This clonotype has only a few counts. This chain joins TRBV27 and TRBJ2-7, with 7 nucleotides matching TRBD1. Trimming took 3 bases from V and 2 from J; bases not matched to a gene: 7. This CDR3 has 15 residues. Germline CDR1 MNHEY, CDR2 SMNVEV (reference sequence). The CDR3 bases are TGTGCCAGCAGTTTTGCCCCCGGGACAGCCTACGAGCAGTACTTC. Residues: CASSFAPGTAYEQYF.

This clonotype has a handful of counts. The chain recombines TRBV3-1 with TRBJ1-2, with D uncertain. Germline assignment: CDR1 LGHDT and CDR2 YNNKEL (reference sequence). The CDR3 runs to 14 residues. V was pared by 1 base and J by 4 bases, with 10 bases between. The CDR3 spells CASSQGVDTYGYTF. CDR3 DNA sequence: TGTGCCAGCAGCCAAGGGGTGGATACCTATGGCTACACCTTC.

The sample holds many counts of this clonotype. The V and J genes are TRBV19 and TRBJ2-7; possible D gene TRBD1, 6 bases. In germline, CDR1 is LNHDA, CDR2 SQIVND (reference sequence). The CDR3 spans 14 residues. Trimming stripped 4 bases from V and 2 bases from J, with 12 bases between. The CDR3 loop reads CASSTRTVAYEQYF. The CDR3 DNA reads as TGTGCCAGTAGTACCCGGACAGTGGCCTACGAGCAGTACTTC.

The CDR3 nucleotides read TGTGCCAGCAAAAGGGGCGCCTACGAGCAGTACTTC. Amino acid sequence: CASKRGAYEQYF. This chain uses TRBV6-1 with TRBJ2-7, with D tentatively TRBD1 (5 bases). V dropped 7 bases and J dropped 2 bases, with 9 bases sitting between them. The CDR3 is 12 amino acids. Germline CDR1 reads MNHNS; CDR2 reads SASEGT.

The sample holds many counts of this clonotype. The chain uses TRBV30 and TRBJ2-2; D uncertain. Germline CDR1 GTSNPN, CDR2 SVGIG (reference sequence). The CDR3 is made up of 15 amino acids. V dropped 0 bases and J dropped 5 bases, with 13 bases sitting between them. The chain's CDR3 is CAWSVLRLSTGELFF. The CDR3 nucleotides read TGTGCCTGGAGTGTACTACGGCTCTCGACCGGGGAGCTGTTTTTT.